This passage covers 20 T cell receptor beta chains from one sample sequenced in a study of cytomegalovirus exposure and HLA in healthy donors. Primers: 60 Vbeta forward and 13 Jbeta reverse. TCRdb keeps only in-frame clones here, not all; method: immunoSEQ multiplex PCR. The sample holds roughly 100,000 clones. Material: PBMCs. These receptors all come from a middle-aged man in good health and CMV-seronegative.

This rearrangement joins TRBV15 to TRBJ2-7, with D perhaps TRBD1 (7 bases). The germline V and J ends were trimmed by 9 bases and 0 bases, with 18 bases remaining between them. Germline V gives CDR1 LNHNV, CDR2 YYDKDF (reference sequence). This CDR3 is 15 amino acids long. CDR3 in DNA: TGTGCCACGGGAATCAGACAGGGACTCTCCTACGAGCAGTACTTC. This codes for CATGIRQGLSYEQYF.

This chain connects TRBV9 to TRBJ2-2; possible D gene TRBD2, 6 bases. Germline V gene data show CDR1 as SGDLS and CDR2 as YYNGEE. V lost 0 bases to trimming and J lost 3 bases, with 12 bases between them. CDR3 size: 16 residues. In DNA, the CDR3 is TGTGCCAGCAGCGTAGCTTCGGGGGACGACACCGGGGAGCTGTTTTTT. Protein product: CASSVASGDDTGELFF.

The J gene is TRBJ2-4, the V gene TRBV6-4; tentatively, D is TRBD2 (6 bases). V lost 2 bases and J lost 9, with 11 bases in between. The germline CDR1 and CDR2 sequences are MRHNA and SNTAGT. The CDR3 is 13 amino acids. CDR3 nucleotides: TGTGCCAGCAGTGACGTGGAGGGGACCATTCAGTACTTC. Translation gives CASSDVEGTIQYF.

The rearrangement joins TRBV4-2 to TRBJ1-2; 11 bases line up with TRBD1. Germline V gene sequence: CDR1 LGHNA, CDR2 YNFKEQ. The CDR3 runs 19 residues. V was clipped by 1 base and J by 3 bases; unmatched bases: 13. CDR3 sequence reads: CASSQAISGDRGIYYGYTF. The CDR3 coding sequence is TGTGCCAGCAGCCAAGCTATCTCGGGGGACAGGGGGATTTACTATGGCTACACCTTC.

The V gene is TRBV4-3, the J gene TRBJ2-1, with TRBD2 as a possible D gene (5 bases). Trimming left V 2 bases short and J 5 bases short, with 13 bases between. The CDR3 runs to 15 residues. In germline, CDR1 is LGHNA, CDR2 YSLEER. The CDR3 here is CASSQSGSGNNEQFF. CDR3 DNA sequence: TGCGCCAGCAGCCAATCGGGGAGCGGAAACAATGAGCAGTTCTTC.

V usage is TRBV7-9 and J usage is TRBJ1-2; 8 nucleotides align to TRBD1. Germline V gives CDR1 SEHNR, CDR2 FQNEAQ (reference sequence). There are 14 residues in the CDR3. The junction had 8 bases not matched to a gene; V was cut back by 5 bases and J by 6 bases. CDR3 nucleotides: TGTGCCAGCAGCATCGGACAGGGACAGGATGGCTACACCTTC. Translating it yields CASSIGQGQDGYTF.

The gene calls are TRBV30 and TRBJ1-1, with 9 bases fitting TRBD1. Germline CDR1 is GTSNPN and CDR2 is SVGIG (reference sequence). This CDR3 spans 13 amino acids. V shed 1 base, J shed 4 bases, and the junction held 1 base outside the gene matches. The CDR3: CAWSGQGGTEAFF. The CDR3 DNA follows: TGTGCCTGGAGTGGACAGGGGGGCACTGAAGCTTTCTTT.

J is TRBJ2-7 and V is TRBV28, with 9 bases identical to TRBD1. The V gene end was trimmed by 7 bases and the J gene end by 3 bases; junction bases not matched to a gene: 7. The germline V gene has CDR1 MDHEN and CDR2 SYDVKM. This CDR3 is 14 amino acids long. Written as DNA, the CDR3 is TGTGCCAGCACCCCGGACAGGGGTGGCTACGAGCAGTACTTC. It translates to CASTPDRGGYEQYF.

This chain joins TRBV7-2 and TRBJ1-1, with D hard to call. The CDR3 has 13 amino acids. Germline CDR1 SGHTA, CDR2 FQGNSA. The V gene lost 5 bases and the J gene lost 5 bases, with 12 bases spanning the gap. CDR3 loop: CASSLDGSTEAFF. The CDR3 nucleotides read TGTGCCAGCAGCCTAGACGGTTCAACTGAAGCTTTCTTT.

J is TRBJ2-3 and V is TRBV5-1, with a tentative D call TRBD1 (6 bases). Germline CDR1 and CDR2: SGHRS and YFSETQ. The CDR3 contains 15 residues. The V end was cut by 3 bases, the J end by 0 bases, with 11 bases between. The CDR3 reads CASSSQGFSTDTQYF. The CDR3 nucleotides are TGCGCCAGCAGCTCACAGGGATTTAGCACAGATACGCAGTATTTT.

V gene TRBV30 combines with J gene TRBJ2-5; D gene unclear. The DNA end favors TRBJ2-7, so the J call may be wrong. Per the germline V gene, CDR1 is GTSNPN and CDR2 is SVGIG (reference sequence). CDR3 length equals 11 residues. The DNA for the CDR3 is TGTGCCTGGAATGCTCACTACGAGCAGTACTTC. Translating it yields CAWNAHYEQYF.

The chain has TRBV21-1 and TRBJ1-4; the table's TRBD1 call for D was not verified on the DNA. TRBV21-1 is a pseudogene segment. This CDR3 comprises 14 residues. This CDR3 is CASSKWTDNEKLFF. The DNA for the CDR3 is TGTGCCAGCAGCAAATGGACAGATAATGAAAAACTGTTTTTT.

Note on this clone: Germline is not matched at one junction end, which may reflect a read error. Other DNA sequences within the sample encode an identical CDR3. The CDR3 DNA follows: TGCGCTAGCAGTGAGTCGGGGGGGTCCGAGCAGTACTTC. Protein product: CASSESGGSEQYF. This chain joins TRBV10-2 and TRBJ2-7; the match to TRBD2 covers 8 bases. The CDR3 extends over 13 amino acids. CDR1 and CDR2 (germline): WSHSY, SAAADI.

J is TRBJ2-6 and V is TRBV5-5, with 9 bases aligning to TRBD1. The CDR3 is 17 residues long. CDR1 is SGHKS, CDR2 YYEKEE, per germline (reference sequence). The ends lost 3 bases at V and 1 base at J; junction bases unmatched: 5. In DNA form, the CDR3 reads TGTGCCAGCAGCTGGATGACAGGGGGATCTGGGGCCAACGTCCTGACTTTC. It is translated as CASSWMTGGSGANVLTF. Variable domain in full (rest from reference TRBV5-5 and TRBJ2-6): DAGVTQSPTHLIKTRGQQVTLRCSPISGHKSVSWYQQVLGQGPQFIFQYYEKEERGRGNFPDRFSARQFPNYSSELNVNALLLGDSALYLCASSWMTGGSGANVLTFGAGSRLTVL.

V and J are TRBV7-2 and TRBJ1-5; TRBD1 aligns across 8 bases. Germline V gene lookup returns CDR1 SGHTA and CDR2 FQGNSA. With 4 bases clipped from V and 6 bases from J, the junction kept 8 bases outside the gene matches. There are 15 residues in the CDR3. The CDR3 nucleotides are TGTGCCAGCAGCTATGACAGGGGATTTGGTCAGCCCCAGCATTTT. It yields the protein CASSYDRGFGQPQHF.

The CDR3 region is CASSEGQSTGELFF. In DNA, the CDR3 is TGTGCCAGCAGCGAGGGACAGTCCACCGGGGAGCTGTTTTTT. The chain links TRBV5-4 to TRBJ2-2; 7 nucleotides agree with TRBD1. CDR3 length: 14 residues. J lost 4 bases, V lost 4 bases, and 4 bases had no gene match. CDR1 is SGHNT, CDR2 YYREEE, per germline (reference sequence). Full variable domain (outside the CDR3, taken from reference TRBV5-4 and TRBJ2-2): ETGVTQSPTHLIKTRGQQVTLRCSSQSGHNTVSWYQQALGQGPQFIFQYYREEENGRGNFPPRFSGLQFPNYSSELNVNALELDDSALYLCASSEGQSTGELFFGEGSRLTVL.

The chain has TRBV7-2 and TRBJ2-5, with D perhaps TRBD2 (8 bases). Germline CDR1 and CDR2: SGHTA and FQGNSA. Trimming left V 1 base short and J 5 bases short, with 20 bases between. This CDR3 comprises 17 residues. CDR3 residues: CASSLEPPGLGGETQYF. The CDR3 DNA sequence: TGTGCCAGCAGCTTAGAGCCACCGGGACTAGGGGGCGAGACCCAGTACTTC.

Of note for this clone: The same CDR3 is also encoded by other DNA sequences in this sample. J is TRBJ2-7 and V is TRBV29-1, with D maybe TRBD1 (5 bases). The CDR3 is 14 amino acids. Per the germline V gene, CDR1 is SQVTM and CDR2 is ANQGSEA. Trimming cost V 1 base and J 3 bases, with 13 bases left between them. The CDR3 is CSVEGGTANYEQYF. CDR3 coding DNA: TGCAGCGTTGAAGGGGGCACGGCGAACTACGAGCAGTACTTC.

This chain connects TRBV5-1 to TRBJ2-1; 10 nucleotides align to TRBD2. Germline assignment: CDR1 SGHRS and CDR2 YFSETQ. The ends lost 4 bases at V and 4 bases at J; junction bases unmatched: 5. CDR3 length equals 15 residues. The CDR3 region is CASSLSGRNYNEQFF. The DNA of the CDR3 is TGCGCCAGCAGCCTTAGCGGGAGGAATTACAATGAGCAGTTCTTC.

V usage is TRBV6-1 and J usage is TRBJ1-1; a weak D match, TRBD1 (6 bases). V was clipped by 10 bases and J by 4 bases, with 16 bases between them. Germline V CDR1 and CDR2: MNHNS, SASEGT. This CDR3 is 13 amino acids long. The CDR3 coding sequence is TGTGCCACGGCCGCGGGGGCTCCCACTGAAGCTTTCTTT. Translation gives CATAAGAPTEAFF.